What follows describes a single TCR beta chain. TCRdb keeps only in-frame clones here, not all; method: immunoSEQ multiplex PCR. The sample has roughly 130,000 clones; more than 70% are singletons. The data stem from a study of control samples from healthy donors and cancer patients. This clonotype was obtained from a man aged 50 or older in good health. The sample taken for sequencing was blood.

The CDR3 coding sequence is TGTGCCAGCTCCTTGACAGGGCCAACAGATACGCAGTATTTT. As protein: CASSLTGPTDTQYF. The chain couples TRBV18 to TRBJ2-3; 7 nucleotides match TRBD1. CDR1 is KGHSH, CDR2 LQKENI, per germline. The CDR3 sequence is 14 residues long. V lost 6 bases and J lost 3; bases outside the gene matches: 6.